This entry is about one T cell receptor beta chain. Assay: immunoSEQ multiplex PCR; the TCRdb copy retains only in-frame clones and omits some. Of tens of thousands of clones in the sample, 75% to 90% are singletons; the top ten hold less than 4%. This entry comes from a study of T cell changes during pregnancy in multiple sclerosis. This CDR3 has 13 residues. CDR1 and CDR2 (germline): SGHRS, YFSETQ. Trimming took 0 bases from V and 3 from J, leaving 7 bases between them. The receptor's source is a female donor with multiple sclerosis, enrolled in a pregnancy study. V is TRBV5-1 and J is TRBJ2-7; D is possibly TRBD1 (5 bases). The sample in question was peripheral blood, obtained before pregnancy. This chain's CDR3 is CASSLADNYEQYF. DNA of the CDR3: TGCGCCAGCAGCTTGGCGGACAACTACGAGCAGTACTTC.